The clone carrying this TCR beta chain was observed a few times. This entry comes from a study of T cells in Graves' hyperthyroidism and ophthalmopathy. The germline CDR1 and CDR2 sequences are KGHDR and SFDVKD. CDR3 size: 11 residues. Trimming removed 5 bases at V and 10 bases at J, with 8 bases between. The authors obtained PBMCs from roughly 10 ml of fresh peripheral blood. Regions amplified from RNA transcripts were the TCR beta CDR3 regions. TCR CDR3 regions were first amplified by RT-PCR with HTBI primers. MiXCR, run by TCRdb on the multiplex PCR reads, gives a single entry per CDR3 protein. This sample has about 500,000 distinct CDR3 sequences, with about an eighth found just once.

The source material was blood. This clonotype originated in a woman younger than 30 with Graves' hyperthyroidism. The genes are TRBV24-1 and TRBJ2-1, with D possibly being TRBD1 (5 bases). The DNA of the CDR3 is TGTGCCACCAGTGCAGGGTTGGAGCAGTTCTTC. This translates into CATSAGLEQFF.